This T cell receptor (beta chain) was observed in a study of T cell changes during pregnancy in multiple sclerosis. The method was immunoSEQ multiplex PCR; TCRdb's version includes in-frame clones alone and lacks a portion of them. The sample contains tens of thousands of clones, around 85% of which appear only once. CDR3 length: 16 residues. With 5 bases removed from V and 4 bases from J, the gap between germline ends came to 21 bases. The germline V gene encodes CDR1 MDHEN and CDR2 SYDVKM. The sequencing here drew on CD8+ T cells from peripheral blood mononuclear cells, taken after pregnancy. The chain couples TRBV28 to TRBJ2-7, with TRBD2 as a possible D gene (6 bases). The clonotype was recovered from a female donor with multiple sclerosis, enrolled in a pregnancy study. As DNA, the CDR3 is TGTGCCAGCAGTACCCGGGACTTACCTGCCTTATACGAGCAGTACTTC. This encodes CASSTRDLPALYEQYF.